This is a list of T cell receptor beta chains from one sample in a study of shared clonotypes between healthy human individuals. Clones were read by immunoSEQ multiplex PCR, and TCRdb kept only the in-frame ones, dropping some. The sample shows 950,000 to 1,300,000 clones, approximately 72% of them seen only once. The specimen was memory CD4+ T cells sorted from blood. The receptors were sampled from a man between 18 and 29 years old in good health. Each CDR3 is given with its conserved first and last residue. A D gene is named only where the DNA matches it firmly. Where a row states a size, it is once, few, many or the class of an expanded clone; other rows omit it.

TRBJ1-2 | TRBD1 | TRBV19 | NA | CASSIPPPDRAQNYGYTF | TGTGCCAGTAGTATACCCCCCCCCGACAGGGCGCAAAACTATGGCTACACCTTC
TRBJ2-6 | TRBD1 | TRBV6-4 | once | CASSEQGAGGANVLTF | TGTGCCAGCAGCGAACAGGGGGCAGGAGGGGCCAACGTCCTGACTTTC
TRBJ2-2 | TRBD2 | TRBV2 | NA | CASNMGPGLAGVTGELFF | TGTGCCAGCAATATGGGGCCGGGACTAGCGGGAGTTACCGGGGAGCTGTTTTTT
TRBJ2-3 | NA | TRBV5-1 | NA | CASRGKALITDTQYF | TGCGCCAGCAGGGGGAAGGCTCTTATCACAGATACGCAGTATTTT
TRBJ2-7 | NA | TRBV6-1 | NA | CASQVETSGSYEQYF | TGTGCCAGCCAGGTGGAAACCTCAGGGAGCTACGAGCAGTACTTC
TRBJ2-2 | NA | TRBV5-4 | NA | CASSLGQVNTGELFF | TGTGCCAGCAGCTTGGGTCAGGTGAACACCGGGGAGCTGTTTTTT
TRBJ2-3 | TRBD2 | TRBV5-6 | NA | CASSAKPGLAASDTQYF | TGTGCCAGCAGCGCGAAACCGGGACTAGCGGCCTCAGATACGCAGTATTTT
TRBJ1-5 | NA | TRBV15 | few | CATSRETAGQPQHF | TGTGCCACCAGCAGAGAAACAGCTGGTCAGCCCCAGCATTTT
TRBJ2-7 | NA | TRBV12-5 | NA | CASGSLGGYEQYF | TGTGCTAGTGGTTCATTAGGGGGCTACGAGCAGTACTTC
TRBJ1-1 | TRBD1 | TRBV29-1 | NA | CSAEGQGGRAFF | TGCAGCGCCGAGGGACAGGGTGGACGGGCTTTCTTT
TRBJ1-2 | NA | TRBV9 | NA | CASTPQGGGYGYTF | TGTGCCAGCACCCCTCAGGGAGGAGGATATGGCTACACCTTC
TRBJ2-7 | NA | TRBV6-6 | NA | CASSYSKEQYF | TGTGCCAGCAGTTACTCAAAGGAGCAGTACTTC
TRBJ1-2 | TRBD1 | TRBV2 | NA | CASREQGSGYTF | TGTGCCAGCAGAGAACAGGGGAGTGGCTACACCTTC
TRBJ2-2 | TRBD2 | TRBV5-1 | NA | CASRLLAGVPGELFF | TGCGCCAGCAGACTCCTAGCGGGAGTCCCCGGGGAGCTGTTTTTT
TRBJ1-3 | TRBD1 | TRBV28 | NA | CASSLLTGSGNTIYF | TGTGCCAGCAGTTTACTGACAGGGAGCGGAAACACCATATATTTT
TRBJ2-1 | NA | TRBV10-3 | NA | CAISESGASDNEQFF | TGTGCCATCAGTGAGTCAGGGGCTAGTGACAATGAGCAGTTCTTC
TRBJ1-1 | NA | TRBV29-1 | few | CSAWTTGRAFF | TGCAGCGCCTGGACAACAGGGAGAGCTTTCTTT
TRBJ2-7 | TRBD2 | TRBV4-2 | NA | CASSHPGLAGTTYDEQYF | TGTGCCAGCAGCCATCCGGGACTAGCGGGGACCACTTACGACGAGCAGTACTTC
TRBJ1-1 | NA | TRBV10-3 | few | CAGGAGTEAFF | TGTGCCGGGGGTGCGGGCACTGAAGCTTTCTTT
TRBJ1-2 | NA | TRBV5-4 | NA | CASSLASMGGNYGYTF | TGTGCCAGCAGCTTGGCCTCGATGGGAGGTAACTATGGCTACACCTTC
TRBJ1-2 | NA | TRBV27 | many | CASSPMSAVVYGYTF | TGTGCCAGCAGTCCGATGAGTGCAGTTGTCTATGGCTACACCTTC
TRBJ2-5 | NA | TRBV19 | NA | CASSITGGEKTQYF | TGTGCCAGTAGTATAACCGGGGGTGAGAAGACCCAGTACTTC
TRBJ1-1 | NA | TRBV21-1 | NA | CASSRDRGNTEAFF | TGTGCCAGCAGTAGGGACAGGGGGAACACTGAAGCTTTCTTT
TRBJ2-1 | TRBD2 | TRBV6-1 | NA | CASSVQSGVYNEQFF | TGTGCCAGCAGTGTACAGAGCGGGGTGTACAATGAGCAGTTCTTC
TRBJ2-5 | NA | TRBV7-9 | few | CASSPVPFPGGKETQYF | TGTGCCAGCAGCCCAGTCCCTTTTCCGGGGGGCAAGGAGACCCAGTACTTC
TRBJ1-6 | NA | TRBV30 | NA | CAWSVGLNSPLHF | TGTGCCTGGAGTGTCGGTCTCAATTCACCCCTCCACTTT
TRBJ2-3 | NA | TRBV11-3 | NA | CASSLGTLQTDTQYF | TGTGCCAGCAGCTTAGGTACCCTTCAGACAGATACGCAGTATTTT
TRBJ1-4 | NA | TRBV7-2 | NA | CASSLEQGKNEKLFF | TGTGCCAGCAGCTTAGAACAGGGAAAAAATGAAAAACTGTTTTTT
TRBJ1-5 | TRBD1 | TRBV27 | NA | CASSSDRGRKAQHF | TGTGCCAGCAGTTCGGACAGGGGGCGAAAGGCCCAGCATTTT
TRBJ2-7 | NA | TRBV6-5 | few | CASSYGHGRSYEQYF | TGTGCCAGCAGTTACGGCCACGGGAGATCCTACGAGCAGTACTTC
TRBJ2-7 | TRBD2 | TRBV18 | few | CASSPRASGTYEQYF | TGTGCCAGCTCACCACGGGCTAGCGGAACCTACGAGCAGTACTTC
TRBJ1-2 | NA | TRBV7-2 | NA | CASSWGWDGYTF | TGTGCCAGCAGCTGGGGGTGGGATGGCTACACCTTC
TRBJ1-4 | NA | TRBV7-2 | once | CASSLSGGRGEKLFF | TGTGCCAGCAGCCTCAGTGGGGGCAGGGGTGAAAAACTGTTTTTT
TRBJ1-3 | NA | TRBV2 | NA | CASSVRDPNRVTSSGNTIYF | TGTGCCAGCAGTGTACGTGACCCGAACAGGGTAACGAGCTCTGGAAACACCATATATTTT
TRBJ2-3 | NA | TRBV7-7 | NA | CASSFSLDRTDTQYF | TGTGCTAGCAGCTTTAGCCTAGACCGCACAGATACGCAGTATTTT
TRBJ2-3 | TRBD2 | TRBV7-3 | NA | CASSSSGGRTDTQYF | TGTGCCAGCAGCTCTAGCGGGGGCCGCACAGATACGCAGTATTTT
TRBJ2-3 | NA | TRBV10-3 | NA | CAISLAEISTDTQYF | TGTGCCATCAGTTTAGCCGAAATTAGCACAGATACGCAGTATTTT
TRBJ1-2 | NA | TRBV7-9 | NA | CASSLAENYGYTF | TGTGCCAGCAGCTTAGCAGAAAACTATGGCTACACCTTC
TRBJ1-1 | TRBD1 | TRBV20-1 | few | CSAGQASEAFF | TGCAGTGCTGGACAGGCCAGTGAAGCTTTCTTT
TRBJ2-3 | TRBD1 | TRBV27 | NA | CASSSGITGGRTDTQYF | TGTGCCAGCAGTTCGGGGATCACAGGGGGCCGGACAGATACGCAGTATTTT
TRBJ1-2 | NA | TRBV11-1 | NA | CASSTGGPTAGYTF | TGTGCCAGCAGCACTGGGGGACCTACGGCTGGCTACACCTTC